This T cell receptor (beta chain) is drawn from a study of blood T cell repertoires in COVID-19 (dated by TCRdb to 2020 to 2022). Describing the broader study: The collaborator samples originated in the United States, Italy and Spain and spanned the acute and convalescent phases of COVID-19. Deeply sampled blood TCRbeta repertoires from subjects exposed to, actively infected with, or recovered from COVID-19 were included in the dataset. The prospective study material was composed of cDNA or gDNA derived from T cells, B-cell-depleted T cells, or PBMCs. Samples were obtained from the ongoing ImmuneRACE study (first 160 participants) and from over a thousand subjects provided by 6 global collaborators. Where available, HLA class I and class II types were obtained from metadata supplied by the sample provider rather than from assay-based typing. The sample metadata nearly always contained a de-identified subject ID, COVID-19 status, age in years and sex. The repertoires were released in a freely available public database intended as a resource for research on the immune response to SARS-CoV-2.

The study at large found these results: How much clinical and demographic metadata was included differed by source and by participant, and the metadata was provided uncurated.

Participants in the prospective study were enrolled through a virtual design, were aged 18 to 89 years, and lived in roughly 24 United States geographic areas. To assign participants to cohorts, the prospective study relied on clinical history that participants themselves reported in a screening survey and a study questionnaire. Each participant in the prospective study had whole blood, serum and a nasopharyngeal or oropharyngeal swab collected by mobile phlebotomists. Participants in the prospective study had the option to provide additional blood draws and questionnaires over a roughly 2-month period. Before DNA extraction, prospective study blood samples were shipped either frozen or at room temperature. TCRbeta CDR3 regions were amplified from genomic DNA using the immunoSEQ Assay, a bias-controlled multiplex PCR. The original pipeline was this. Within the assay, amplification of reference gene primers was used to estimate how many nucleated cells each sample contained. To quantify the absolute abundance of each unique TCRbeta CDR3 rearrangement, sequence reads were collapsed and filtered. For each sample, productive Simpson clonality was calculated as the square root of Simpson's diversity index across productive rearrangements. In its TCRdb copy, this immuneACCESS table keeps in-frame sequences only and misses some clones. Where compared with another copy, unresolved V genes explain less than half of these, and the others have no known cause. The V and J calls and the clone size are those of that table, but D and trimming were determined from the DNA. Recorded for this sample are over 250,000 clones; about 88% of them occurred a single time. The ten largest clonotypes hold around 3.9% of the sample.

About this clone itself: Its antigen is currently not known. Base-call qualities are not available, and no considerably larger clone is one nucleotide away.

The receptor was derived from a young man with acute COVID-19. Material: PBMCs or T cells enriched from blood (not recorded which).

The CDR3 reads as follows: CASSPPGVFGNTIYF. The nucleotides are TGTGCCAGCTCACCTCCCGGTGTTTTTGGAAACACCATATATTTT. Recombination linked TRBV18 to TRBJ1-3, with the D gene call left open. The V end loses 3 bases and the J end loses 3 bases, and a stretch of 12 bases separates them. From its cysteine to its phenylalanine, the CDR3 spans 15 amino acids. Of all the DNA, just the CDR3 is kept, 45 bases in frame from base 1. CDR1 and CDR2, per the germline V gene, are KGHSH and LQKENI. With the portions outside the CDR3 filled from the reference TRBV18 and TRBJ1-3 genes, the complete variable region becomes NAGVMQNPRHLVRRRGQEARLRCSPMKGHSHVYWYRQLPEEGLKFMVYLQKENIIDESGMPKERFSAEFPKEGPSILRIQQVVRGDSAAYFCASSPPGVFGNTIYFGEGSWLTVV.